The 25 T cell receptor beta chains in this list originate from one sample, sequenced in a study of blood T cell repertoires in COVID-19. The protocol was immunoSEQ multiplex PCR, while the TCRdb copy is restricted to in-frame clones and leaves out a portion. The data show about 280,000 clones, under 90% seen once. Sequencing was done on a sample of peripheral blood. Receptors originate from a woman in her fifties or sixties who had recovered from COVID-19.

J is TRBJ2-3 and V is TRBV29-1; D is uncertain. There are 15 residues in the CDR3. Trimming removed 4 bases at V and 2 bases at J, with 16 bases between. The V gene's germline CDR1 is SQVTM and CDR2 ANQGSEA. The CDR3: CSVAGFRGATDTQYF. In DNA form, the CDR3 reads TGCAGCGTTGCCGGGTTCCGAGGTGCCACAGATACGCAGTATTTT.

The chain joins TRBV19 to TRBJ2-5; tentatively, D is TRBD2 (5 bases). CDR3 length: 17 residues. The V gene lost 3 bases and the J gene lost 7 bases, with 24 bases spanning the gap. Per germline, CDR1 LNHDA and CDR2 SQIVND (reference sequence). CDR3 region: CASSIGLARETKVTQYF. CDR3 coding DNA: TGTGCCAGTAGTATTGGTCTGGCTAGGGAGACTAAGGTGACCCAGTACTTC. Together with reference TRBV19 and TRBJ2-5, the CDR3 gives the full variable domain: DGGITQSPKYLFRKEGQNVTLSCEQNLNHDAMYWYRQDPGQGLRLIYYSQIVNDFQKGDIAEGYSVSREKKESFPLTVTSAQKNPTAFYLCASSIGLARETKVTQYFGPGTRLLVL.

This clone appeared once. The V call is TRBV28, the J call TRBJ2-1; tentatively, D is TRBD2 (5 bases). This CDR3 comprises 12 residues. CDR1 and CDR2 from the germline V gene are MDHEN and SYDVKM. V lost 4 bases and J 6 bases, leaving 7 bases between the germline ends. The CDR3 DNA reads as TGTGCCAGCAGTTACGCGGGCAATGAGCAGTTCTTC. This translates into CASSYAGNEQFF.

V is TRBV4-2 and J is TRBJ1-2; 8 nucleotides align to TRBD1. Losses at the gene ends were 1 base for V and 6 bases for J; bases not matched to a gene: 13. The V gene's germline CDR1 is LGHNA and CDR2 YNFKEQ. This CDR3 spans 17 amino acids. Here the CDR3 DNA reads TGTGCCAGCAGCCAAGCGGACAGGGCAGAGCGAAGTAATGGCTACACCTTC. It yields the protein CASSQADRAERSNGYTF.

V gene TRBV28 combines with J gene TRBJ2-1; TRBD1 aligns across 8 bases. This CDR3 has 17 residues. J lost 2 bases, V lost 3 bases, and 9 bases had no gene match. Germline V CDR1 and CDR2: MDHEN, SYDVKM. In DNA, the CDR3 is TGTGCCAGCAGTTTCCCAGCCAGGGGGCTGACCTACAATGAGCAGTTCTTC. This gives the protein CASSFPARGLTYNEQFF.

The rearrangement joins TRBV4-2 to TRBJ1-4; tentative D call: TRBD1 (5 bases). With 4 bases removed from V and 8 bases from J, the gap between germline ends came to 26 bases. The CDR3 sequence is 18 residues long. Germline assignment: CDR1 LGHNA and CDR2 YNFKEQ. The CDR3: CASSRRKHESGRGEKLFF. DNA of the CDR3: TGTGCCAGCAGCCGCAGAAAACACGAATCAGGGCGGGGGGAAAAACTGTTTTTT.

The rearrangement joins TRBV27 to TRBJ1-1, with 7 bases matching TRBD1. V shed 6 bases and J 1 base; nucleotides not matched to a gene: 8. CDR3 length equals 15 residues. Germline values: CDR1 MNHEY, CDR2 SMNVEV (reference sequence). For the CDR3, the DNA is TGTGCCAGCAGCAACGCCAGGGGGAGGAACACTGAAGCTTTCTTT. It specifies CASSNARGRNTEAFF.

This CDR3 is CASSRSGNGGSTDTQYF. CDR3 sequence (DNA): TGCGCCAGCAGCCGGAGCGGGAATGGTGGGAGCACAGATACGCAGTATTTT. This chain connects TRBV4-1 to TRBJ2-3; 7 nucleotides align to TRBD2. Looked up from germline, CDR1 is MGHRA and CDR2 is YSYEKL. The V gene end was trimmed by 4 bases and the J gene end by 0 bases; junction bases not matched to a gene: 10. The CDR3 runs 17 residues.

The chain employs TRBV14 and TRBJ2-7, with a possible D match to TRBD2 (5 bases). The CDR3 totals 15 residues. The germline V gene has CDR1 SGHDN and CDR2 FVKESK. The germline V and J ends were trimmed by 4 bases and 3 bases, with 16 bases remaining between them. The CDR3 reads CASSLSKPGIYEQYF. DNA for the CDR3: TGTGCCAGCAGCCTCTCTAAGCCGGGAATCTACGAGCAGTACTTC.

The chain is built from TRBV6-5 and TRBJ2-7; D is perhaps TRBD2 (5 bases). The ends were cut back, 7 bases at V and 4 bases at J, with 11 bases in the middle. CDR1 and CDR2 (germline): MNHEY, SVGAGI. The CDR3 totals 12 residues. The CDR3 reads CASTGVRYEQYF. The CDR3 nucleotides read TGTGCCAGCACCGGGGTGAGGTACGAGCAGTACTTC.

In its sample, this clone was seen a few times. This chain connects TRBV28 to TRBJ1-5, with no clear D. The V gene lost 2 bases and the J gene lost 3 bases, with 11 bases spanning the gap. This CDR3 spans 15 amino acids. The germline gives CDR1 MDHEN, CDR2 SYDVKM. The chain's CDR3 is CASSLERRFNQPQHF. In nucleotides, the CDR3 is TGTGCCAGCAGTTTAGAGCGTAGATTCAATCAGCCCCAGCATTTT.

The chain combines TRBV28 with TRBJ1-4; TRBD1 matches 7 bases. The V gene end was trimmed by 4 bases and the J gene end by 7 bases; junction bases not matched to a gene: 12. Per germline, CDR1 MDHEN and CDR2 SYDVKM. The CDR3 has 16 residues. The CDR3 spells CASSSPRRQGGEKLFF. The DNA for the CDR3 is TGTGCCAGCAGTTCCCCTCGGAGACAGGGAGGTGAAAAACTGTTTTTT.

The chain has TRBV9 and TRBJ1-2, with TRBD1 identical over 9 bases. This CDR3 comprises 16 residues. CDR1 SGDLS and CDR2 YYNGEE come from the germline V gene. The V gene end was trimmed by 0 bases and the J gene end by 8 bases; junction bases not matched to a gene: 11. This chain's CDR3 is CASSVGAGGQGGGYTF. The CDR3 DNA follows: TGTGCCAGCAGCGTAGGGGCGGGGGGACAGGGCGGAGGCTACACCTTC.

This clone was counted a few times. The chain has TRBV7-9 and TRBJ1-1, with 8 bases matching TRBD1. The CDR3 spans 14 residues. The germline CDR1 and CDR2 sequences are SEHNR and FQNEAQ (reference sequence). V lost 3 bases to trimming and J lost 6 bases; unmatched junction nucleotides: 6. CDR3 residues: CASSFQGAEAEAFF. The CDR3 nucleotides read TGTGCCAGCAGCTTTCAGGGGGCGGAGGCTGAAGCTTTCTTT.

This clone was seen more than once but under ten times. The J gene is TRBJ2-2, the V gene TRBV6-6, with 8 bases matching TRBD2. Trimming took 2 bases from V and 7 from J; bases not matched to a gene: 9. This CDR3 has 16 amino acids. Germline V gives CDR1 MNHNY, CDR2 SVGAGI (reference sequence). This chain's CDR3 is CASSYGVGREGGELFF. The CDR3, as DNA: TGTGCCAGCAGTTACGGAGTCGGGAGGGAGGGCGGGGAGCTGTTTTTT.

The chain combines TRBV7-2 with TRBJ2-3; TRBD2 matches at 7 bases. CDR3 length: 17 amino acids. V was clipped by 0 bases and J by 4 bases; unmatched bases: 10. CDR1 and CDR2 from the germline V gene are SGHTA and FQGNSA. CDR3 amino acids: CASSLALSGGGPDTQYF. The CDR3 bases are TGTGCCAGCAGCTTAGCTCTATCGGGGGGTGGGCCAGATACGCAGTATTTT.

The chain combines TRBV28 with TRBJ2-1, with 7 positions matching TRBD1. The CDR3 has 15 amino acids. V gave up 5 bases and J gave up 6 bases; unmatched junction bases: 10. CDR1 and CDR2 from the germline V gene are MDHEN and SYDVKM. CDR3 sequence (DNA): TGTGCCAGCAGTGCCCAGGGGGTCTCTAGCAATGAGCAGTTCTTC. It is translated as CASSAQGVSSNEQFF.

The chain uses TRBV6-2 or TRBV6-3 and TRBJ1-1; D call uncertain. The CDR3 length is 13 residues. V dropped 6 bases and J dropped 1 base, with 9 bases sitting between them. Germline V gene data show CDR1 as MNHEY and CDR2 as SVGEGT. CDR3 sequence reads: CASSPGSNTEAFF. CDR3 in DNA: TGTGCCAGCAGCCCCGGGTCGAACACTGAAGCTTTCTTT.

V gene TRBV18 combines with J gene TRBJ1-4; D is uncertain. Trimming shortened V by 4 bases and J by 1 base, and 7 bases separated the two germline ends. The CDR3 is 14 amino acids. Germline lookup yields CDR1 KGHSH and CDR2 LQKENI. The CDR3 reads CASSLQETNEKLFF. The CDR3 nucleotides are TGTGCCAGCTCACTTCAGGAAACTAATGAAAAACTGTTTTTT. The whole variable domain, remainder taken from reference TRBV18 and TRBJ1-4, is NAGVMQNPRHLVRRRGQEARLRCSPMKGHSHVYWYRQLPEEGLKFMVYLQKENIIDESGMPKERFSAEFPKEGPSILRIQQVVRGDSAAYFCASSLQETNEKLFFGSGTQLSVL.

This clone has a count of ten or more. This rearrangement joins TRBV28 to TRBJ2-7; D may be TRBD1 (6 bases). The CDR3 loop spans 18 amino acids. V dropped 5 bases and J dropped 4 bases, with 27 bases sitting between them. Germline values: CDR1 MDHEN, CDR2 SYDVKM. Here the CDR3 DNA reads TGTGCCAGCAGTCCCACAAAACCCACAGGGACGATACCGTACGAGCAGTACTTC. Protein sequence: CASSPTKPTGTIPYEQYF.

The V and J genes are TRBV10-3 and TRBJ1-1; 7 nucleotides line up with TRBD1. Unmatched junction bases numbered 2, after V lost 4 bases and J lost 3 bases. Germline V gene lookup returns CDR1 ENHRY and CDR2 SYGVKD. The CDR3 extends over 13 amino acids. The CDR3 sequence is CAISGQGYTEAFF. Here the CDR3 DNA reads TGTGCCATCAGTGGACAGGGCTACACTGAAGCTTTCTTT.

The chain uses TRBV6-2 or TRBV6-3 and TRBJ1-1; tentative D call: TRBD1 (5 bases). This CDR3 comprises 16 residues. V was cut by 4 bases and J by 4 bases, with 19 bases left in between. The V gene's germline CDR1 is MNHEY and CDR2 SVGEGT. For the CDR3, the DNA is TGTGCCAGCAGTTCGCGGGACCGCGAACGGACCACTGAAGCTTTCTTT. This sequence encodes CASSSRDRERTTEAFF.

This clone was recorded many times. The gene calls are TRBV28 and TRBJ1-1, with TRBD1 matching 9 bases. Losses at the gene ends were 6 bases for V and 1 base for J; bases not matched to a gene: 3. The CDR3 has 14 residues. Germline CDR1 reads MDHEN; CDR2 reads SYDVKM. The CDR3 region has the DNA TGTGCCAGCAGCACACAGGGGGCGAACACTGAAGCTTTCTTT. Protein product: CASSTQGANTEAFF.

This clone turned up a few times. The rearrangement uses TRBV6-1 and TRBJ2-3, with TRBD1 as a possible D gene (5 bases). The germline V and J ends were trimmed by 2 bases and 4 bases, with 13 bases remaining between them. The length of the CDR3 is 15 residues. Per germline, CDR1 MNHNS and CDR2 SASEGT. The CDR3 is CASSESQGTADTQYF. In nucleotides, the CDR3 is TGTGCCAGCAGTGAATCCCAGGGAACCGCAGATACGCAGTATTTT.

This clone was picked up one time. The gene calls are TRBV30 and TRBJ1-1; perhaps TRBD1 as D (5 bases). Germline loops: CDR1 GTSNPN, CDR2 SVGIG (reference sequence). The V end was cut by 0 bases, the J end by 6 bases, with 14 bases between. The CDR3 spans 14 residues. CDR3 residues: CAWSVSEGWAEAFF. DNA of the CDR3: TGTGCCTGGAGTGTTTCGGAGGGGTGGGCTGAAGCTTTCTTT. Full variable domain (missing parts from reference TRBV30 and TRBJ1-1): SQTIHQWPATLVQPVGSPLSLECTVEGTSNPNLYWYRQAAGRGLQLLFYSVGIGQISSEVPQNLSASRPQDRQFILSSKKLLLSDSGFYLCAWSVSEGWAEAFFGQGTRLTVV.